The present T cell receptor (beta chain) was sequenced within a study of blood T cell repertoires in COVID-19. Study summary: Some COVID-19 samples were acute and others convalescent; all came from the United States, Italy and Spain. PBMCs, B-cell-depleted T cells, or T cells were the source of the cDNA or gDNA that made up the material.

Enrolment of Seattle patients took place during active infection, and they were followed longitudinally. With regard to this clone: The same CDR3 also results from other DNA sequences found in this sample.

TCRdb's copy holds only in-frame clones and misses some; the assay was immunoSEQ multiplex PCR. The sample shows some 170,000 clones, approximately 88% of them seen only once. The sequencing input was peripheral blood. This TCR came from a woman aged 40 to 50 with COVID-19, enrolled during active disease.

The CDR3: CASSRPGQEPNYGYTF. DNA for the CDR3: TGCGCCTCCAGCCGACCGGGACAAGAGCCTAACTATGGCTACACCTTC. The rearrangement joins TRBV4-1 to TRBJ1-2; TRBD1 is a possible D gene (6 bases). Germline V gene data show CDR1 as MGHRA and CDR2 as YSYEKL. The CDR3 extends over 16 amino acids. Trimming removed 11 bases at V and 0 bases at J, with 22 bases between.